These T cell receptor beta chains were read from a single sample in a study of T cells in tumors after PD-1 blockade. Here immunoSEQ multiplex PCR was the method, and the copy in TCRdb shows in-frame clones only, minus some. The sample lists some 24,000 clones, 80% to 85% seen once, with 9% to 15% in the top ten. Here the sequenced sample was PBMCs, taken after anti-PD-1 treatment. Receptor source: a human donor with basal cell carcinoma. Each CDR3 is given with its conserved first and last residue. The D gene is left open where the match is weak. Clone sizes are given selectively: once, few, many, or a class where the clone is expanded.

>TRBD1|14|TRBJ2-1|-|TRBV27
TGTGCCAGCAGTTTAAGGGGGCGAAACAATGAGCAGTTCTTC
CASSLRGRNNEQFF
>-|13|TRBJ1-1|-|TRBV19
TGTGCCAGTAGTATAATAGGGAACACTGAAGCTTTCTTT
CASSIIGNTEAFF
>-|13|TRBJ2-1|-|TRBV5-5
TGTGCCAGCAGCTTGCTGACGAGCAATGAGCAGTTCTTC
CASSLLTSNEQFF
>-|14|TRBJ2-5|-|TRBV4-1
TGCGCCAGCAGCCAAGGTTTCAGGGATGAGACCCAGTACTTC
CASSQGFRDETQYF
>TRBD1|15|TRBJ2-1|-|TRBV7-9
TGTGCCAGCAGCTTCCGGGACAGGTCCGCAAGGGGCGAGTTCTTC
CASSFRDRSARGEFF
>-|16|TRBJ1-1|-|TRBV15
TGTGCCACCAGCAGAGGGTCTGGGGGGCTCAACACTGAAGCTTTCTTT
CATSRGSGGLNTEAFF
>-|15|TRBJ1-6|medium-sized|TRBV6-5
TGTGCCAGCAGGGAGACCGAGGGCGGCAATTCACCCCTCCACTTT
CASRETEGGNSPLHF
>TRBD2|18|TRBJ2-3|once|TRBV11-2
TGTGCCAGCAGCTTACGGACTAGCGGGGGGTTACGCACAGATACGCAGTATTTT
CASSLRTSGGLRTDTQYF
>TRBD1|13|TRBJ2-1|-|TRBV19
TGTGCCAGTAGTATAGTCGGACAGGGGTATCAGTTCTTC
CASSIVGQGYQFF
>-|17|TRBJ1-3|once|TRBV9
TGTGCCAGCAGCGTTTTACCCGGCAGGGTGGCTGGAAACACCATATATTTT
CASSVLPGRVAGNTIYF
>-|14|TRBJ1-6|-|TRBV20-1
TGCAGTGCTAGTGGGACGCGAATTAATTCACCCCTCCACTTT
CSASGTRINSPLHF
>-|16|TRBJ2-4|-|TRBV5-5
TGTGCCAGCAGCTCCCAGGGAACGACAGGTATAAACATTCAGTACTTC
CASSSQGTTGINIQYF
>-|15|TRBJ1-2|-|TRBV6-4
TGTGCCAGCAGAAAAAGCCCGGGGGGAGGCTATGGCTACACCTTC
CASRKSPGGGYGYTF
>-|14|TRBJ1-1|-|TRBV4-1
TGCGCCAGCAGACTCAGACTTTTAAACACTGAAGCTTTCTTT
CASRLRLLNTEAFF
>-|13|TRBJ1-4|-|TRBV15
TGTGCCACCAGCAGGGGAGTAAATGAAAAACTGTTTTTT
CATSRGVNEKLFF
>-|13|TRBJ2-1|once|TRBV12-3/TRBV12-4
TGTGCCAGCAGTTTATTCCTGGACAATGAGCAGTTCTTC
CASSLFLDNEQFF
>-|15|TRBJ2-7|-|TRBV5-5
TGTGCCAGCAGCCCGGAACTGGGCAGCTCCTACGAGCAGTACTTC
CASSPELGSSYEQYF
>-|15|TRBJ2-3|-|TRBV6-1
TGTGCCAGCAGTGAAAGTGGCTTGAGCACAGATACGCAGTATTTT
CASSESGLSTDTQYF
>-|15|TRBJ1-6|-|TRBV9
TGTGCCAGCAGCGCCGAATACGGGGGCAATTCACCCCTCCACTTT
CASSAEYGGNSPLHF
>-|12|TRBJ2-5|once|TRBV2
TGTGCCAGCAGTCCGCAGGGGGGGACCCAGTACTTC
CASSPQGGTQYF
>-|18|TRBJ2-5|-|TRBV5-1
TGCGCCAGCAGCCAAAGCAGCCTAGGCAGGGGCGCCGGAGAGACCCAGTACTTC
CASSQSSLGRGAGETQYF
>-|18|TRBJ1-6|-|TRBV5-6
TGTGCCAGCAGCCCGCAAGGTTGGGCTACTACTGGTAATTCACCCCTCCACTTT
CASSPQGWATTGNSPLHF
>-|15|TRBJ1-3|-|TRBV5-1
TGCGCCAGCAGTCATGACCAGGGGTCTGGAAACACCATATATTTT
CASSHDQGSGNTIYF
>-|12|TRBJ1-1|-|TRBV29-1
TGCAGCGTTGCCCAGACATTCACTGAAGCTTTCTTT
CSVAQTFTEAFF
>-|15|TRBJ1-1|-|TRBV6-1
TGTGCCAGCAGTGAAGCGCCCCTGACGAACACTGAAGCTTTCTTT
CASSEAPLTNTEAFF
>-|15|TRBJ1-1|-|TRBV5-1
TGCGCCAGCAGTCCCGGCTGGGGGCTGGTCACTGAAGCTTTCTTT
CASSPGWGLVTEAFF
>-|16|TRBJ2-7|-|TRBV7-3
TGTGCCAGCAGCTTAATGGCCGGGCAGGGGTTGTACGAGCAGTACTTC
CASSLMAGQGLYEQYF
>-|16|TRBJ1-1|-|TRBV5-6
TGTGCCAGCAGTCTAGCCATGGCTGGGCGGAGGACTGAAGCTTTCTTT
CASSLAMAGRRTEAFF
>-|13|TRBJ2-3|-|TRBV18
TGTGCCAGCTCACCAATGAGCACAGATACGCAGTATTTT
CASSPMSTDTQYF
>-|17|TRBJ2-1|-|TRBV11-3
TGTGCCAGCAGCTTAGGAGGCCCCTCCGTCTCCTACAATGAGCAGTTCTTC
CASSLGGPSVSYNEQFF
>-|13|TRBJ2-2|-|TRBV7-3
TGTGCCAGCAGCTTACAACCGACCGGGGAGCTGTTTTTT
CASSLQPTGELFF
>-|14|TRBJ1-6|-|TRBV6-5
TGTGCCAGCAGTCGGAAGGGGTATAATTCACCCCTCCACTTT
CASSRKGYNSPLHF
>-|14|TRBJ1-3|-|TRBV30
TGTGCCTGGAGTGTAGCAGGGCTCGGAAACACCATATATTTT
CAWSVAGLGNTIYF
>-|14|TRBJ1-2|-|TRBV6-5
TGTGCCAGCATCGAAAGGAGGCTTTCCTATGGCTACACCTTC
CASIERRLSYGYTF
>-|13|TRBJ2-1|-|TRBV9
TGTGCCAGCAGCGTTGGAGGGGGCAATGAGCAGTTCTTC
CASSVGGGNEQFF
>-|13|TRBJ2-1|-|TRBV30
TGTGCCTGGAGTGTAAGCAGGGCCAATGAGCAGTTCTTC
CAWSVSRANEQFF
>-|13|TRBJ2-7|-|TRBV14
TGTGCCAGCAGCCAATGGCGAGGGGAAGAGCAGTACTTC
CASSQWRGEEQYF
>TRBD1|14|TRBJ2-5|-|TRBV25-1
TGTGCCAGCAGTGAACCGGGACAGAAAGAGACCCAGTACTTC
CASSEPGQKETQYF